The source of this T cell receptor (beta chain) is a study of cytomegalovirus exposure and HLA in healthy donors. Primers included in the PCR were 60 Vbeta and 13 Jbeta primers. Sequenced by immunoSEQ multiplex PCR; TCRdb stores in-frame clones only, minus some. Altogether about 150,000 clones are present, around four fifths being singletons, with the ten largest covering around 1.5%. This clone has a single count. The antigen remains unidentified. The V and J ends lost 7 bases and 7 bases respectively, with 17 bases between them. CDR1 is MDHEN and CDR2 is SYDVKM in the germline V gene. The CDR3 length is 14 residues. Points from the study as a whole: Association with HLA alleles at 0.05 false discovery rate was found for around 15,000 TCR beta sequences in a later analysis. A missense variant in DCLRE1C was later tied to TCR beta V- and J-gene trimming. Roughly uniform depth of sequencing across donors was assumed in presence/absence analyses. An analysis done earlier found most TCR beta V segments productive about 90% or about 30% of the time.

Sequencing was performed on PBMCs. The chain links TRBV28 to TRBJ2-1; D is perhaps TRBD1 (6 bases). The clonotype was recovered from a woman under 40 in good health and CMV-seronegative. CDR3 in amino acids: CASNGGQGRNEQFF. The CDR3 nucleotides are TGTGCCAGCAACGGTGGGCAGGGGAGAAATGAGCAGTTCTTC.